The 21 T cell receptor beta chains reported below all come from one sample, sequenced in a study of T cells expressing NK-cell markers. From the 5' RACE reads, TCRdb lists one entry per CDR3 protein and no DNA. This sample's table has roughly 3,100 distinct CDR3 sequences. Sequenced sample: blood T cells: a sorted CD56 or NKG2C T cell subset, CD4+ or CD8+ T cells, or bulk PBMC T cells (not recorded which). Receptor source: a woman aged 18-29 years in good health.

According to its frequency, this clonotype is medium-sized. This chain uses TRBV6-2 or TRBV6-3 with TRBJ2-3; TCRdb returns TRBD2, unconfirmable since there is no DNA. The germline V gene encodes CDR1 MNHEY and CDR2 SVGEGT. There are 15 residues in the CDR3. CDR3 in amino acids: CASSYGAGEADTQYF.

The V and J genes are TRBV20-1 and TRBJ2-7; the D gene TCRdb calls, TRBD2, cannot be checked with no DNA. This CDR3 spans 15 amino acids. CDR1 and CDR2 from the germline V gene are DFQATT and SNEGSKA (reference sequence). The CDR3 loop reads CSARILAGESYEQYF.

Judged by frequency, this clonotype is medium-sized. CDR3 sequence: CSARAPATSEAGELFF. This chain uses TRBV20-1 with TRBJ2-2; TCRdb's assignment of TRBD2 cannot be checked, as there is no DNA. The CDR3 is 16 amino acids. CDR1 DFQATT and CDR2 SNEGSKA come from the germline V gene (reference sequence).

This clonotype is classed as large by frequency. The rearrangement joins TRBV6-4 to TRBJ2-3. CDR1 is MRHNA, CDR2 SNTAGT, per germline. The CDR3 extends over 14 amino acids. The CDR3 loop reads CASSDGSSTDTQYF.

The rearrangement links TRBV6-1 to TRBJ2-2; TCRdb picks TRBD2, but there is no DNA to check that call. The CDR3 contains 15 residues. Looked up from germline, CDR1 is MNHNS and CDR2 is SASEGT. CDR3 residues: CASSEGTSDTGELFF.

The chain couples TRBV20-1 to TRBJ2-1; with no DNA, the TCRdb D assignment of TRBD1 cannot be verified. Germline V CDR1 and CDR2: DFQATT, SNEGSKA (reference sequence). The CDR3 runs 13 residues. CDR3 loop: CSAAGREWSEQFF.

The rearrangement links TRBV20-1 to TRBJ1-6. This CDR3 contains 17 residues. The germline V gene has CDR1 DFQATT and CDR2 SNEGSKA (reference sequence). CDR3 protein: CSARDLTGSSYNSPLHF.

Frequency places this clonotype as large (0.1 to 1%). The chain couples TRBV6-6 to TRBJ2-3; absent DNA, TCRdb's TRBD2 call cannot be checked. CDR3 length: 17 amino acids. Per the germline V gene, CDR1 is MNHNY and CDR2 is SVGAGI (reference sequence). CDR3 in amino acids: CASSYRGMGGRTDTQYF.

The genes are TRBV6-4 and TRBJ2-3; TCRdb designates TRBD1, a call that cannot be tested without DNA. The CDR3 extends over 14 amino acids. Germline V CDR1 and CDR2: MRHNA, SNTAGT. This chain's CDR3 is CASSGGQGADTQYF.

This clonotype registers medium-sized by frequency. The chain recombines TRBV6-1 with TRBJ2-3; the TCRdb call, TRBD2, lacks DNA for checking. CDR3 length: 15 residues. The V gene's germline CDR1 is MNHNS and CDR2 SASEGT. CDR3 residues: CASSEAAGGPDTQYF.

This sequence joins TRBV20-1 and TRBJ2-5; TCRdb proposes TRBD2, but this gene call is untestable without DNA. This CDR3 region has 17 residues. Germline V gene data show CDR1 as DFQATT and CDR2 as SNEGSKA (reference sequence). CDR3 protein: CSARTGLAGGGGETQYF.

The J gene is TRBJ2-1, the V gene TRBV6-1; TCRdb's assignment of TRBD2 cannot be checked, as there is no DNA. Germline V gives CDR1 MNHNS, CDR2 SASEGT. The CDR3 has 16 amino acids. CDR3 region: CASSVGSGGAYNEQFF.

V gene TRBV20-1 combines with J gene TRBJ2-1; TCRdb's assignment of TRBD1 cannot be checked, as there is no DNA. The CDR3 spans 14 residues. Per germline, CDR1 DFQATT and CDR2 SNEGSKA (reference sequence). The CDR3 reads CSAREGGESNEQFF.

The chain employs TRBV20-1 and TRBJ2-1; TCRdb's D call of TRBD1 is untestable without DNA. The CDR3 runs 15 residues. The germline V gene encodes CDR1 DFQATT and CDR2 SNEGSKA (reference sequence). This CDR3 is CSARTGLRGHNEQFF.

By frequency, this clonotype registers medium-sized (0.01 to 0.1%). The rearrangement uses TRBV25-1 and TRBJ2-4; the TRBD1 assignment by TCRdb is unverifiable without DNA. CDR3 length: 13 residues. CDR1 and CDR2 (germline): MGHDK, SYGVNS. CDR3: CASSGDSKNIQYF.

This chain links TRBV6-4 with TRBJ2-6; the D call from TCRdb, TRBD1, cannot be confirmed without DNA. The germline V gene encodes CDR1 MRHNA and CDR2 SNTAGT. There are 16 residues in the CDR3. CDR3 amino acids: CASSAGVTSGANVLTF.

CDR3 in amino acids: CASRKGYGYTF. The rearrangement uses TRBV6-5 and TRBJ1-2; TCRdb's assignment of TRBD1 cannot be checked, as there is no DNA. The germline gives CDR1 MNHEY, CDR2 SVGAGI. The CDR3 is made up of 11 amino acids.

By frequency, this clonotype is medium-sized (0.01 to 0.1%). This chain joins TRBV20-1 and TRBJ2-1; TCRdb proposes TRBD2, but this gene call is untestable without DNA. Germline V CDR1 and CDR2: DFQATT, SNEGSKA (reference sequence). The CDR3 loop spans 14 amino acids. This chain's CDR3 is CSALSGTEHNEQFF.

The chain is built from TRBV29-1 and TRBJ2-5; absent DNA, TCRdb's TRBD1 call cannot be checked. Germline V gene sequence: CDR1 SQVTM, CDR2 ANQGSEA. This CDR3 spans 15 amino acids. CDR3 region: CSAQGSGGAGETQYF.

The gene calls are TRBV6-5 and TRBJ1-3. The CDR3 is made up of 15 amino acids. Germline-derived CDR1 and CDR2 are MNHEY and SVGAGI. CDR3 residues: CASRYGQGSGNTIYF.

The CDR3 sequence: CASRAGTDTGELFF. The gene calls are TRBV6-2 or TRBV6-3 and TRBJ2-2; TCRdb gives TRBD1 as the D gene, but with no DNA this cannot be confirmed. The CDR3 is 14 amino acids. The germline V gene has CDR1 MNHEY and CDR2 SVGEGT.